Sequencing of this TCR beta chain was carried out in a study of blood T cell repertoires in COVID-19. Study-wide context: T cells, B-cell-depleted T cells, or PBMCs supplied cDNA or gDNA.

In the study's own analysis: Amplification of reference gene primers provided the estimated nucleated cell counts. Only in-frame clones appear in the TCRdb table, and some are missing; sequencing was by immunoSEQ multiplex PCR. The D gene and trimming were derived from the DNA, and the V and J assignments and clone size from that table. The sample lists under 150,000 clones, about 85% occurring once. Germline V lookup: CDR1 SGHRS, CDR2 YFSETQ. V dropped 2 bases and J dropped 0; count of bases not matched to a gene: 3. The CDR3 extends over 15 amino acids. The TCR sequence derives from a middle-aged man with acute or convalescent COVID-19. Source material: peripheral blood. This chain uses TRBV5-1 with TRBJ2-3, with TRBD2 matching 7 bases. Here the CDR3 DNA reads TGCGCCAGCAGCTTCAGCGGGGCTAGCACAGATACGCAGTATTTT. It encodes CASSFSGASTDTQYF.